This T cell receptor (beta chain) was captured by sequencing in a study of Graves' ophthalmopathy and Graves' hyperthyroidism. Germline V gene sequence: CDR1 DFQATT, CDR2 SNEGSKA (reference sequence). The CDR3 loop spans 14 amino acids. V was trimmed by 4 bases and J by 3 bases, leaving 16 bases between them. Amplification of the TCR beta CDR3 regions used RNA transcripts (as template). HTBI-primed RT-PCR formed the first round, and a multiplex PCR formed the second. In TCRdb, the multiplex PCR reads were re-called with MiXCR into one record per CDR3 protein. The sample shows about 400,000 distinct CDR3 sequences, roughly 18% of them seen only once. This clonotype was seen many times. Someone took the PBMCs out of more than 9 ml of fresh peripheral blood.

Sequenced: peripheral blood. This clonotype was sampled from a woman aged 18-29 years with Graves' ophthalmopathy. The rearrangement uses TRBV20-1 and TRBJ2-7, with a tentative D call TRBD1 (6 bases). The CDR3 bases are TGCAGTGCTACATACCCTGGCAGGGGCTACGAGCAGTACTTC. Its translation is CSATYPGRGYEQYF.